This entry concerns a single T cell receptor (beta chain). The data originate from a study of blood T cell repertoires in COVID-19. Per the germline V gene, CDR1 is ENHRY and CDR2 is SYGVKD. CDR3 length: 13 residues. V trimming: 6 bases; J trimming: 5 bases; junction bases outside the gene matches: 5. Assay used: immunoSEQ multiplex PCR; TCRdb lists only in-frame clones, some missing. The sample has around 51,000 clones, 85% to 90% seen once. V is TRBV10-3 and J is TRBJ2-7, with 9 bases lining up with TRBD1. The clonotype was recovered from a man at least 80 years old with active COVID-19. Sequencing was carried out using peripheral blood. The CDR3 here is CAIRRDRVDEQYF. The CDR3 region has the DNA TGTGCCATCAGACGGGACAGGGTCGACGAGCAGTACTTC.